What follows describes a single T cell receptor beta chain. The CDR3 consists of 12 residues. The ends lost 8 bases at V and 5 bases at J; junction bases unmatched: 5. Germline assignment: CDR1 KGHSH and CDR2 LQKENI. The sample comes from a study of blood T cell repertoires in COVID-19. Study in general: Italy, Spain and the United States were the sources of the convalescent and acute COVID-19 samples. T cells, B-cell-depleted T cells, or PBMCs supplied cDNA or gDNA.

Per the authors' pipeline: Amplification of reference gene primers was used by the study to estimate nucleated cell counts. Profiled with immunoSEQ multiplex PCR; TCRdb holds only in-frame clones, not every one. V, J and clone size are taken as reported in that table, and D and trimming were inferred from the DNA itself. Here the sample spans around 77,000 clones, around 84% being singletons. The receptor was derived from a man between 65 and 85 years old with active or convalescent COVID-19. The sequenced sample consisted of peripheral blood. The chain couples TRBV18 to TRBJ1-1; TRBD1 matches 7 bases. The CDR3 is CASGDSWTEAFF. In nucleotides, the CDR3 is TGTGCCAGCGGGGACAGTTGGACTGAAGCTTTCTTT.